This TCR beta chain appears in the sequencing data of a study of regulatory T cells in long-lasting Graves disease. As for the study in general: It was over 5 years of antithyroid drugs, with positive TSH receptor antibodies, that meant persistent Graves' disease. Overall study results and limits: Comparison showed that persistent patients shared more public clonotypes (about 3,000) than new patients (approximately 930). There were preferences for TRBV28, TRBJ1-2 and TRBJ2-5 in persistent disease.

HTBI primers from iRepertoire and Arm-PCR of CDR3 regions yielded the TCR beta libraries. Each CDR3 protein gets one entry after TCRdb re-called the multiplex PCR reads with MiXCR. Of around 510,000 distinct CDR3 sequences listed, more than 20% are singletons. The CDR3 has 17 amino acids. V was clipped by 4 bases and J by 2 bases, with 19 bases between them. Germline V lookup: CDR1 MDHEN, CDR2 SYDVKM. Time point indicated: persistent/refractory GD, antithyroid drugs over 5 years with positive TRAb. There was RNA extracted from PBMCs, and the TCR library was made from it. A nine-milliliter sample of peripheral blood was drawn into EDTA tubes. This clonotype was seen a handful of times. As yet, its antigen is unknown.

Sequenced material: peripheral blood mononuclear cells (PBMCs), taken when the disease was refractory, from a patient treated with antithyroid drugs. This sequence joins TRBV28 and TRBJ2-3; the D gene is possibly TRBD1 (5 bases). The sequence derives from a female donor with Graves disease. The CDR3 loop is CASSSQSVDTSTDTQYF. CDR3 in DNA: TGTGCCAGCAGTTCCCAGTCCGTGGACACGTCCACAGATACGCAGTATTTT.